This entry lists 21 T cell receptor beta chains sequenced from one sample in a study of T cell changes during pregnancy in multiple sclerosis. The repertoire was sequenced with immunoSEQ multiplex PCR; TCRdb's copy has only in-frame clones and lacks some. Here the sample spans over 80,000 clones, 90% being singletons. The material was peripheral blood, obtained in the second trimester of pregnancy. The receptors derive from a female donor in good health, enrolled as a control in a pregnancy study.

The CDR3 nucleotides read TGCAGTGCTAGACCAGACAGGGAGCAGTTCTTC. Its translation is CSARPDREQFF. The chain employs TRBV20-1 and TRBJ2-1; a possible D gene is TRBD1 (6 bases). This CDR3 spans 11 amino acids. The V gene lost 2 bases and the J gene lost 10 bases, with 9 bases spanning the gap. Germline assignment: CDR1 DFQATT and CDR2 SNEGSKA (reference sequence).

The rearrangement links TRBV2 to TRBJ2-2; 13 bases match TRBD2. J was trimmed by 5 bases and V by 5 bases; bases with no gene match: 8. This CDR3 has 17 residues. Germline V CDR1 and CDR2: SNHLY, FYNNEI. The chain's CDR3 is CASSLGLAGLGTGELFF. The CDR3 DNA sequence: TGTGCCAGCAGTTTGGGACTAGCGGGGCTCGGGACCGGGGAGCTGTTTTTT.

V gene TRBV7-2 combines with J gene TRBJ2-3, with 10 bases identical to TRBD2. Germline CDR1 SGHTA, CDR2 FQGNSA. J was trimmed by 1 base and V by 0 bases; bases with no gene match: 4. CDR3 size: 17 residues. CDR3: CASSLARTSGGTDTQYF. CDR3 nucleotide sequence: TGTGCCAGCAGCTTAGCGAGAACTAGCGGGGGCACAGATACGCAGTATTTT.

V and J are TRBV7-2 and TRBJ1-2; TRBD1 might be the D (5 bases). In germline, CDR1 is SGHTA, CDR2 FQGNSA. The CDR3 is 16 residues long. The V end lost 0 bases, the J end lost 2 bases, and 13 bases lay between the germline ends. The CDR3 DNA is TGTGCCAGCAGCTTAGCGTTGACAGAAGGGAACTATGGCTACACCTTC. Residues: CASSLALTEGNYGYTF.

The genes are TRBV28 and TRBJ1-6; tentatively, D is TRBD1 (5 bases). The V gene's germline CDR1 is MDHEN and CDR2 SYDVKM. The CDR3 covers 13 residues. Trimming removed 9 bases at V and 7 bases at J, with 13 bases between. CDR3 DNA: TGTGCCAGTGGGGGGATTTGGAATTCACCCCTCCACTTT. Amino acid sequence: CASGGIWNSPLHF.

V is TRBV6-1 and J is TRBJ1-2; weak D call: TRBD1 (6 bases). There are 13 residues in the CDR3. Trimming removed 7 bases at V and 4 bases at J, with 13 bases between. From germline, CDR1 is MNHNS and CDR2 SASEGT. CDR3 nucleotides: TGTGCCAGCACCCGGACAGCGCCCTATGGCTACACCTTC. Translated, it gives CASTRTAPYGYTF.

The rearrangement joins TRBV6-1 to TRBJ2-1, with a weak D call TRBD1 (6 bases). This CDR3 region has 15 residues. CDR1 is MNHNS, CDR2 SASEGT, per germline. The V gene lost 6 bases and the J gene lost 10 bases, with 22 bases spanning the gap. CDR3 residues: CASSPSIIPGDEQFF. The DNA for the CDR3 is TGTGCCAGCAGCCCCTCAATCATACCAGGGGACGAGCAGTTCTTC.

This sequence joins TRBV9 and TRBJ2-1, with D possibly TRBD2 on 6 matching bases. Trimming pared 0 bases from V and 9 bases from J, leaving 7 bases between. Germline-derived CDR1 and CDR2 are SGDLS and YYNGEE. The CDR3 length is 12 residues. The CDR3 spells CASSVEGGEQFF. The DNA of the CDR3 is TGTGCCAGCAGCGTAGAGGGAGGTGAGCAGTTCTTC.

V gene TRBV19 combines with J gene TRBJ2-1, with a possible D match to TRBD1 (6 bases). CDR1 is LNHDA and CDR2 is SQIVND in the germline V gene (reference sequence). The germline V and J ends were trimmed by 6 bases and 0 bases, with 9 bases remaining between them. This CDR3 has 14 residues. CDR3 sequence (DNA): TGTGCCAGTAGAACAGGGAGCTCCTACAATGAGCAGTTCTTC. It yields the protein CASRTGSSYNEQFF.

The chain has TRBV6-1 and TRBJ2-7; 9 nucleotides align to TRBD2. The V gene end was trimmed by 6 bases and the J gene end by 6 bases; junction bases not matched to a gene: 6. The germline CDR1 and CDR2 sequences are MNHNS and SASEGT. The CDR3 length is 13 residues. The CDR3 reads CASRDFSGSEQYF. The CDR3 nucleotides are TGTGCCAGCAGAGATTTTAGCGGGAGCGAGCAGTACTTC.

The rearrangement joins TRBV18 to TRBJ2-2; 10 nucleotides match TRBD1. The CDR3 runs to 16 residues. CDR1 KGHSH and CDR2 LQKENI come from the germline V gene. Unmatched junction bases numbered 6, after V lost 2 bases and J lost 6 bases. CDR3 nucleotides: TGTGCCAGCTCACCATCGGGACAGGGGACCGCCGGGGAGCTGTTTTTT. This codes for CASSPSGQGTAGELFF.

V gene TRBV5-1 combines with J gene TRBJ2-7; 12 nucleotides line up with TRBD2. This CDR3 comprises 17 residues. Per germline, CDR1 SGHRS and CDR2 YFSETQ. The V and J ends lost 2 bases and 2 bases, in that order; junction bases with no gene match: 8. The CDR3 DNA is TGCGCCAGCAGCTTCTCAGAACTAGCGGGAGGACCCTACGAGCAGTACTTC. Protein product: CASSFSELAGGPYEQYF.

The rearrangement uses TRBV6-6 and TRBJ2-5; 7 bases fit TRBD2. Trimming at V came to 2 bases and at J to 2 bases, leaving 2 bases not matched to a gene. The CDR3 loop spans 14 amino acids. Germline V lookup: CDR1 MNHNY, CDR2 SVGAGI (reference sequence). The DNA of the CDR3 is TGTGCCAGCAGTTACGCGGGACTACAAGAGACCCAGTACTTC. This gives the protein CASSYAGLQETQYF.

This chain links TRBV4-3 with TRBJ1-6, with 10 bases that match TRBD1. The CDR3 runs 18 residues. V trimming: 4 bases; J trimming: 5 bases; junction bases outside the gene matches: 11. Germline-derived CDR1 and CDR2 are LGHNA and YSLEER. CDR3 bases: TGCGCCAGCAGCCTCCGGACAGGGGGTGTATTGAATAATTCACCCCTCCACTTT. Translating it yields CASSLRTGGVLNNSPLHF.

The chain joins TRBV5-1 to TRBJ1-6; the match to TRBD1 covers 9 bases. The germline V gene has CDR1 SGHRS and CDR2 YFSETQ. The CDR3 runs to 15 residues. V shed 4 bases, J shed 7 bases, and the junction held 6 bases outside the gene matches. CDR3 nucleotide sequence: TGCGCCAGCAGCCCCCGGGACAGGGTAAATTCACCCCTCCACTTT. This translates into CASSPRDRVNSPLHF.

This chain links TRBV5-1 with TRBJ2-1; TRBD1 matches 7 bases. With 0 bases clipped from V and 3 bases from J, the junction kept 3 bases outside the gene matches. This CDR3 region has 15 residues. Germline V gives CDR1 SGHRS, CDR2 YFSETQ. The DNA for the CDR3 is TGCGCCAGCAGCTTGGAAGGGGGCAGCTACAATGAGCAGTTCTTC. It codes for CASSLEGGSYNEQFF.

There are many counts of this clone. CDR3 sequence: CASSQGTARNSPLHF. CDR3 DNA sequence: TGCGCCAGCAGCCAAGGGACAGCGAGGAATTCACCCCTCCACTTT. The chain couples TRBV4-1 to TRBJ1-6; possibly TRBD1 for D (6 bases). Trimming cost V 1 base and J 7 bases, with 11 bases left between them. Germline V lookup: CDR1 MGHRA, CDR2 YSYEKL. This CDR3 region has 15 residues.

The chain uses TRBV7-9 and TRBJ2-1; 8 positions agree with TRBD2. The CDR3 spans 16 residues. CDR1 and CDR2 from the germline V gene are SEHNR and FQNEAQ (reference sequence). J gave up 8 bases and V 5 bases, and 14 bases lay outside the gene matches. CDR3 sequence: CASSPVTSAGGDEQFF. The DNA for the CDR3 is TGTGCCAGCAGCCCGGTGACTAGCGCGGGCGGGGATGAGCAGTTCTTC.

Details on this clone: Distinct nucleotide sequences in the sample also encode this CDR3. DNA for the CDR3: TGCGCCAGCAGCTCGACAGGGAACTATGGCTACACCTTC. As protein: CASSSTGNYGYTF. V gene TRBV5-1 combines with J gene TRBJ1-2, with 7 bases aligning to TRBD1. This CDR3 spans 13 amino acids. The ends lost 3 bases at V and 2 bases at J; junction bases unmatched: 1. Germline lookup yields CDR1 SGHRS and CDR2 YFSETQ.

V is TRBV27 and J is TRBJ2-2, with D perhaps matching TRBD2 (6 bases). Trimming removed 3 bases from V and 8 bases from J, with 13 bases in between. Germline V gives CDR1 MNHEY, CDR2 SMNVEV (reference sequence). The CDR3 contains 14 residues. The CDR3 loop is CASSFSLGTGELFF. The CDR3 DNA follows: TGTGCCAGCAGTTTCAGCCTAGGGACTGGGGAGCTGTTTTTT.

The gene calls are TRBV5-4 and TRBJ1-5; D call uncertain. The germline V gene encodes CDR1 SGHNT and CDR2 YYREEE (reference sequence). This CDR3 contains 15 residues. V shed 4 bases and J shed 2 bases, with 13 bases lying between them. The CDR3 region is CASSQHPGGNQPQHF. As DNA, the CDR3 is TGTGCCAGCAGCCAACACCCGGGTGGCAATCAGCCCCAGCATTTT.